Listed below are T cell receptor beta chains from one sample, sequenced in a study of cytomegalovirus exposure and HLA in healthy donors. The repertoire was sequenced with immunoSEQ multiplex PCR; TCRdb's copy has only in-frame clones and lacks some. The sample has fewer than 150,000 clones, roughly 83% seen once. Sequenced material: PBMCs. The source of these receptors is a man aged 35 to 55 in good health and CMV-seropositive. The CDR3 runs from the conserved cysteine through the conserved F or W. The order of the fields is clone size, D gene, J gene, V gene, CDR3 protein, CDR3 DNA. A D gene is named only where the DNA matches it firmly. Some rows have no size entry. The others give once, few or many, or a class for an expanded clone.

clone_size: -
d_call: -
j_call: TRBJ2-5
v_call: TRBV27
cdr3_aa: CASSETGLGTQYF
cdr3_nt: TGTGCCAGCAGCGAAACAGGGCTAGGGACCCAGTACTTC

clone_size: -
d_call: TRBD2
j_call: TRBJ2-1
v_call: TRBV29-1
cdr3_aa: CSVDAGWGSSGNNEQFF
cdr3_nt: TGCAGCGTTGATGCGGGTTGGGGGTCTAGCGGAAACAATGAGCAGTTCTTC

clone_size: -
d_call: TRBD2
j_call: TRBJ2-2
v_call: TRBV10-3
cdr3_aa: CATGGGLAINTGELFF
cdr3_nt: TGTGCCACGGGGGGCGGACTAGCGATAAACACCGGGGAGCTGTTTTTT

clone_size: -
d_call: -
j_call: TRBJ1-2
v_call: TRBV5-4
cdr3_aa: CASSLETGLSYGYTF
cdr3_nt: TGTGCCAGCAGCTTGGAGACAGGCCTAAGCTATGGCTACACCTTC

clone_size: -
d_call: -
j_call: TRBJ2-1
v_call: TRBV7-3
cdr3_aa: CASSSLDRPGEQFF
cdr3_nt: TGTGCCAGCAGCTCCCTCGACAGGCCGGGGGAGCAGTTCTTC

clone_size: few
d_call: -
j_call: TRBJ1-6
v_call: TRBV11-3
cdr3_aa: CASSGGDIGSPLHF
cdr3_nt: TGTGCCAGCAGCGGGGGGGACATCGGTTCACCCCTCCACTTT

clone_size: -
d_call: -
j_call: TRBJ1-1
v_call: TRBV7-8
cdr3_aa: CASSLPRGGVRVCTEAFF
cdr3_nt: TGTGCCAGCAGCTTACCCCGCGGGGGGGTTCGAGTTTGCACTGAAGCTTTCTTT

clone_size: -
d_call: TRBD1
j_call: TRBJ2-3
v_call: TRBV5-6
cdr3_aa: CASSFKAGGSTDTQYF
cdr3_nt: TGTGCCAGCAGCTTTAAAGCAGGGGGTAGCACAGATACGCAGTATTTT

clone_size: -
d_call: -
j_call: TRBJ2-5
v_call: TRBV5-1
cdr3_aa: CASSLFLQETQYF
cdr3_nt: TGCGCCAGCAGCCTTTTTTTACAAGAGACCCAGTACTTC

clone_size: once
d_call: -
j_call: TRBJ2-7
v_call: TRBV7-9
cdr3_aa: CASSLVLSGDLYF
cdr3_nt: TGTGCCAGCAGCTTAGTGTTATCGGGGGATTTGTACTTC

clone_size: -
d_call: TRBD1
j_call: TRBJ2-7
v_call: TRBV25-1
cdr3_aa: CASSDIQGQSPYEQYF
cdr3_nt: TGTGCCAGCAGTGATATCCAGGGACAGAGCCCGTACGAGCAGTACTTC

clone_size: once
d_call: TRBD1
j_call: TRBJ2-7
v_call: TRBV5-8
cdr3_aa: CASSSRQGPSYEQYF
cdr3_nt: TGTGCCAGCAGCTCCCGACAGGGGCCCTCCTACGAGCAGTACTTC

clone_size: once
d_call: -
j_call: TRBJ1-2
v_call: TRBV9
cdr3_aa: CASSARDSGYTF
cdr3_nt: TGTGCCAGCAGCGCACGGGATAGCGGCTACACCTTC

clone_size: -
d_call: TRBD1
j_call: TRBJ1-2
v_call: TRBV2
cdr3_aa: CASKIQGAGYGYTF
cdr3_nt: TGTGCCAGCAAGATACAGGGGGCAGGCTATGGCTACACCTTC

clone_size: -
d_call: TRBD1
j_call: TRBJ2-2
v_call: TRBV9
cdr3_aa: CASSVGTGQGAGELFF
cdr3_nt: TGTGCCAGCAGCGTAGGCACCGGACAGGGGGCCGGGGAGCTGTTTTTT